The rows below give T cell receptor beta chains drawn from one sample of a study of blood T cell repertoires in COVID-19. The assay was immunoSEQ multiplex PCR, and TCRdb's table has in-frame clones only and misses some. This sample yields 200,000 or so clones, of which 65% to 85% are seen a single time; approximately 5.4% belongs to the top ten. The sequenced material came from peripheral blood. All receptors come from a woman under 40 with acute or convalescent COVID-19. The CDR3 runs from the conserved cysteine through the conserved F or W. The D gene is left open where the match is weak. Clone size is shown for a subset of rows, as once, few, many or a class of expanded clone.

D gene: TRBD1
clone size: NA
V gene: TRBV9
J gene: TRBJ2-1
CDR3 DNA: TGTGCCAGCAGCCTACTGGACAGGGGCAGGGGTGAGCAGTTCTTC
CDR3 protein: CASSLLDRGRGEQFF

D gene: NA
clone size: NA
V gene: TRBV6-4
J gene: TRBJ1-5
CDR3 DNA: TGTGCCAGCAGTGACTCTCAGAGGGGGAGGGAGAGCAATCAGCCCCAGCATTTT
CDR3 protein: CASSDSQRGRESNQPQHF

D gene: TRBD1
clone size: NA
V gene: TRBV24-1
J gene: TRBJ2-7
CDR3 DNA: TGTGCCACCAGTGATTTAGGGGACAGGGGATATTACGAGCAGTACTTC
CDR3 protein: CATSDLGDRGYYEQYF

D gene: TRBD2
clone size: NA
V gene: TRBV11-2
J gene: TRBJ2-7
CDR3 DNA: TGTGCCAGCAGCGCGATGCGGGGGGTCGTAGGGTACGAGCAGTACTTC
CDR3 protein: CASSAMRGVVGYEQYF

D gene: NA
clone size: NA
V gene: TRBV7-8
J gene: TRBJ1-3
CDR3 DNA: TGTGCCAGCAGCTCCTGGGGGGATCCGTCTGGAAACACCATATATTTT
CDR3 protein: CASSSWGDPSGNTIYF

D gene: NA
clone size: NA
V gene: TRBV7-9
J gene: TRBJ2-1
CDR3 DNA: TGTGCCACAGAACAGGGAACTTCCTACAATGAGCAGTTCTTC
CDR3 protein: CATEQGTSYNEQFF

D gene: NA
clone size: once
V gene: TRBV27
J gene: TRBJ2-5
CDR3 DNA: TGTGCCAGCAGTAACTCCCAAGAGACCCAGTACTTC
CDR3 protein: CASSNSQETQYF

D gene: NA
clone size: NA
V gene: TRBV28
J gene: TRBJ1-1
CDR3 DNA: TGTGCCAGCAGTCCTACAGGGATGAACACTGAAGCTTTCTTT
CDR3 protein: CASSPTGMNTEAFF

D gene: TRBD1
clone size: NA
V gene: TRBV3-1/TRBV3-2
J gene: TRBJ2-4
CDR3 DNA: TGTGCCAGCAGCCGACCGGGACAGGAACATCTAGCCAAAAACATTCAGTACTTC
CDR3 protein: CASSRPGQEHLAKNIQYF

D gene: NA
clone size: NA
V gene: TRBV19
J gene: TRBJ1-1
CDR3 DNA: TGTGCCAGTAGTCCACACCGGGGGAACACTGAAGCTTTCTTT
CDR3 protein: CASSPHRGNTEAFF

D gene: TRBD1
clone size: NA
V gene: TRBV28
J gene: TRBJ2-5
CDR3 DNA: TGTGCCAGCAGTTCTCAGGGACAGTTAGAGACCCAGTACTTC
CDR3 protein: CASSSQGQLETQYF

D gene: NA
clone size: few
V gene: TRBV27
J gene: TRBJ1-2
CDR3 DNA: TGTGCCAGCAGTGCACACATAAACTATGGCTACACCTTC
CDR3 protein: CASSAHINYGYTF

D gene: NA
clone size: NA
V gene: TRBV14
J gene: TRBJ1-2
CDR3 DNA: TGTGCCAGCAGCCAGGGGCAGTCCTATGGCTACACCTTC
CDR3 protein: CASSQGQSYGYTF

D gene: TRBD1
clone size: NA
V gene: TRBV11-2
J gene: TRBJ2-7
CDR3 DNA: TGTGCCAGCAGCTCGACAGGGTTAGGAGAGCAGTACTTC
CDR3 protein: CASSSTGLGEQYF

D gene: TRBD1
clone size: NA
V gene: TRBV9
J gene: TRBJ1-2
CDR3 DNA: TGTGCCAGCAGCCCCGGGACAGGGGGCGCGACTGGCTACACCTTC
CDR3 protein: CASSPGTGGATGYTF

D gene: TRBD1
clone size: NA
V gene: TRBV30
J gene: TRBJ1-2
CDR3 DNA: TGTGCCTGCCCGGACCTGGGGCAGGGGGCTGTCGGCTATGGCTACACCTTC
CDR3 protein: CACPDLGQGAVGYGYTF

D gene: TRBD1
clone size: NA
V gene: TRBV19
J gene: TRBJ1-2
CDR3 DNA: TGTGCCAGTAGGGGGACAGGGGATGGCTACACCTTC
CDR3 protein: CASRGTGDGYTF

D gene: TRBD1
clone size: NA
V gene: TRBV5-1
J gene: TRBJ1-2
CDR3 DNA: TGCGCCAGCAGCGTTGCTTCCGGGACAGGGCTTGAGGGCTACACCTTC
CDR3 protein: CASSVASGTGLEGYTF

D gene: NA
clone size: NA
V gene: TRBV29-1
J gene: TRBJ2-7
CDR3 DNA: TGCAGCGTTGAGACCAGGGTGGGCTACGAGCAGTACTTC
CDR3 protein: CSVETRVGYEQYF

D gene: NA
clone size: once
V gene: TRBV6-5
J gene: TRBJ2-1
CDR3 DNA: TGTGCCAGCAGTCCTAGTCACTATGAGCAGTTCTTC
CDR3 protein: CASSPSHYEQFF

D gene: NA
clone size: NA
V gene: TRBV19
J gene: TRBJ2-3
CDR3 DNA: TGTGCCAGTAGTATCAGTGCTAGCACAGATACGCAGTATTTT
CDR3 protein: CASSISASTDTQYF

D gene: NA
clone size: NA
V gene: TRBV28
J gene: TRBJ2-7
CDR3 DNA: TGTGCCAGCAGTTCCGCGGGAAGGGAGCAGTACTTC
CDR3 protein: CASSSAGREQYF

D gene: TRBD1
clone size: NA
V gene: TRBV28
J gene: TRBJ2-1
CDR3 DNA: TGTGCCAGCAGCCACGGGACAGGGGAAATCTATGAGCAGTTCTTC
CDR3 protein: CASSHGTGEIYEQFF

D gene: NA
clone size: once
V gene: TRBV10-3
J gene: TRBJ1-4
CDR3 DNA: TGTGCCATCAGTTCAGGGGCCCTTCCCGAAAAACTGTTTTTT
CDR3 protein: CAISSGALPEKLFF

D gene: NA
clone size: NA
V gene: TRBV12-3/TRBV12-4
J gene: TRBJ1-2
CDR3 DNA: TGTGCCAGCAGTTTTGACCGGCTAGCTGGGACCTTC
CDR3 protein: CASSFDRLAGTF

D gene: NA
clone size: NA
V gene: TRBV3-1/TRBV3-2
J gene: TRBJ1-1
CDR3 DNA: TGTGCCAGCAGCCAAAGAGCAGGTGGATTTTACACTGAAGCTTTCTTT
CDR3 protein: CASSQRAGGFYTEAFF

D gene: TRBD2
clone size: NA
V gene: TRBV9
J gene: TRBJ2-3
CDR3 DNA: TGTGCCAGCAGCGTTACTAGCGGGGCGACAGATACGCAGTATTTT
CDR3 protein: CASSVTSGATDTQYF

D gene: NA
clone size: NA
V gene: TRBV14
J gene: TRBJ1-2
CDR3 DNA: TGTGCCAGCAGCCAAGTCAGGGCCGGAGGCTACACCTTC
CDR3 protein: CASSQVRAGGYTF

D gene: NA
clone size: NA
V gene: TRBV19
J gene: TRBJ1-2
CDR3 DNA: TGTGCCAGTAGATTATCGGAAGGAGCCTATGGCTACACCTTC
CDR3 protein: CASRLSEGAYGYTF

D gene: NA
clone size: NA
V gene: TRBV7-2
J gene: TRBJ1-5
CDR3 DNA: TGTGCCAGCAGCTTCCCGGGGAATCAGCCCCAGCATTTT
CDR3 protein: CASSFPGNQPQHF

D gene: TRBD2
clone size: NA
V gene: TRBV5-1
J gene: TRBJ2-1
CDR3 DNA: TGCGCCAGCAGCCCAAGCGGGACCTCCTACAATGAGCAGTTCTTC
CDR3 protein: CASSPSGTSYNEQFF

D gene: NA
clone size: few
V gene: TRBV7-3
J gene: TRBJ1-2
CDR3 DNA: TGTGCCAGCAGCTTGGGAGAAAACTATGGCTACACCTTC
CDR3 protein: CASSLGENYGYTF

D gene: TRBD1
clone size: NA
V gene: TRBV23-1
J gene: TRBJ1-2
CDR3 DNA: TGCGCCAGCAGTCAAACAGGGGGTATTGGCTACACCTTC
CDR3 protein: CASSQTGGIGYTF

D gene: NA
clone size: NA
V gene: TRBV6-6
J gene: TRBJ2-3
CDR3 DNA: TGTGCCAGCAGTTACAGCGGCGGAGGAGATACGCAGTATTTT
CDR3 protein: CASSYSGGGDTQYF

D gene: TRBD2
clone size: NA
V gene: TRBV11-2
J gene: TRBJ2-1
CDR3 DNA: TGTGCCAGCAGCTTCAAGACTAGCGGGGTAATTAATGAGCAGTTCTTC
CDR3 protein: CASSFKTSGVINEQFF

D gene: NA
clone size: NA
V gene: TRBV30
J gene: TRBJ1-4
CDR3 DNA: TGTGCCTGGAGCTCCTCCGGCCTGCCGGGAGAAAAACTGTTTTTT
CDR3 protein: CAWSSSGLPGEKLFF

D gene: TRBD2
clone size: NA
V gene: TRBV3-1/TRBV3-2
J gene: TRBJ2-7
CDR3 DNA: TGTGCCAGCAGCCAAGGCCCTAGCGGGAACTATCAGTACTTC
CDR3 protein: CASSQGPSGNYQYF

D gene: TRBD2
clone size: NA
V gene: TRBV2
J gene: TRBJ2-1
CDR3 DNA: TGTGCCACCACCACCGGGACTAGCGTAACTGAGCAGTTCTTC
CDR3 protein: CATTTGTSVTEQFF

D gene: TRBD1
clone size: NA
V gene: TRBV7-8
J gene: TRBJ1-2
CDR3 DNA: TGTGCCAGCAGCACCCGACAGGGGGCGGGCTATGGCTACACCTTC
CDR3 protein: CASSTRQGAGYGYTF

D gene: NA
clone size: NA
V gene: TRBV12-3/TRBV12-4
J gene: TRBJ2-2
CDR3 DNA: TGTGCCAGCAGTCCGCGGGGCACCGGGGAGCTGTTTTTT
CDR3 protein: CASSPRGTGELFF

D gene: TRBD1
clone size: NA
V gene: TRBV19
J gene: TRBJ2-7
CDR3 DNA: TGTGCCAGTGGGGGGACAGGGCCAACATACGAGCAGTACTTC
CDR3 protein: CASGGTGPTYEQYF

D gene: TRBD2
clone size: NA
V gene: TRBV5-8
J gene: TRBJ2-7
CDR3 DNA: TGTGCCAGCAGCTTCCAACGCCTAGCGGGAGGGCACGAGCAGTACTTC
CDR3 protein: CASSFQRLAGGHEQYF

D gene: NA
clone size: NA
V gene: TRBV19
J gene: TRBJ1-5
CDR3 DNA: TGTGCCAGTAGCGCCCGGGAGGATCAGCCCCAGCATTTT
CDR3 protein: CASSAREDQPQHF

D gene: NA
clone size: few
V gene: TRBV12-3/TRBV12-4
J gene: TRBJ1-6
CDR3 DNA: TGTGCCAGCAGTTGGGAGCTTGGGTCACCCCTCCACTTT
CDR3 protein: CASSWELGSPLHF

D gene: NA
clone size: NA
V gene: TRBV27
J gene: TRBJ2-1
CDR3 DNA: TGTGCCAGCAGTTTATTTGGAGGGAGTAATGAGCAGTTCTTC
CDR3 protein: CASSLFGGSNEQFF

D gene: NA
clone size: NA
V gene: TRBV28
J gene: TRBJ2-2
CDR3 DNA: TGTGCCAGCAGTTTCCCTAAGACAGTAACCGGGGAGCTGTTTTTT
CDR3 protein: CASSFPKTVTGELFF

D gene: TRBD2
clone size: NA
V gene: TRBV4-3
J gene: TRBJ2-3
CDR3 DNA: TGCGCCAGCAGCACATCCCCGGGGGGAGATACGCAGTATTTT
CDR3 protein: CASSTSPGGDTQYF

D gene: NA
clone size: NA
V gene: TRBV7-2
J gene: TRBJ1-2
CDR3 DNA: TGTGCCAGCAGCTCACCCGGGTACCCCTCCCTTGGCTACACCTTC
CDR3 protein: CASSSPGYPSLGYTF

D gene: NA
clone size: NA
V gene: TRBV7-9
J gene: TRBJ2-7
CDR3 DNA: TGTGCCAGCAGCCCAAAATGGGGGGGACAGGTCAACGAGCAGTACTTC
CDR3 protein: CASSPKWGGQVNEQYF

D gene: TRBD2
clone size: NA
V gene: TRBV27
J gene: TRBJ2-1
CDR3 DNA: TGTGCCAGCAGTTCGCAGCGGGACCCCTACAATGAGCAGTTCTTC
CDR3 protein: CASSSQRDPYNEQFF

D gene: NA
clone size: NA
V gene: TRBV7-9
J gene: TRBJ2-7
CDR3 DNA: TGTGCCAGCAGCTACCCTGCCAGCGAGCAGTACTTC
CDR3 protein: CASSYPASEQYF

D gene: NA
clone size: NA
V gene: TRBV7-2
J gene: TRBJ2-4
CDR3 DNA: TGTGCCAGCAGCTTTTCGGGGGCCAAAAACATTCAGTACTTC
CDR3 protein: CASSFSGAKNIQYF

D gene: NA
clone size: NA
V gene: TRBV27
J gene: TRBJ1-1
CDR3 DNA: TGTGCCAGCAGTCCCCGGGGGGGGCAGTTTGCTGAAGCTTTCTTT
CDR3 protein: CASSPRGGQFAEAFF

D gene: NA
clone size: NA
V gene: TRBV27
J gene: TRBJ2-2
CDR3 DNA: TGTGCCAGCAGTCCCTCTGTTCGGAGGGTAGTAGACGACACCGGGGAGCTGTTTTTT
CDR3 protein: CASSPSVRRVVDDTGELFF

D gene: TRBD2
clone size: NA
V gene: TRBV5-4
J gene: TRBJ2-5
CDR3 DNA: TGTGCCAGCAGCTTGGTGTCTAGCGGGGGGGCTAAGACCCAGTACTTC
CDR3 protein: CASSLVSSGGAKTQYF

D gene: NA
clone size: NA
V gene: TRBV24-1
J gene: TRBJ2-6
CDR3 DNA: TGTGCCACCAGTGATTCACGGAGGAGCTCTGGGGCCAACGTCCTGACTTTC
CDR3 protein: CATSDSRRSSGANVLTF

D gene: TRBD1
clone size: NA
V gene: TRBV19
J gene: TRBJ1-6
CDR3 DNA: TGTGCCAGTAGTATAGTGAAGGGGGCGCGTTCACCCCTCCACTTT
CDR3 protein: CASSIVKGARSPLHF

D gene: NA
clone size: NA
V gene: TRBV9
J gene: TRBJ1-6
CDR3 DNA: TGTGCCAGCAGCTCCCAGCCGGATGAAGGGGCCCTCCACTTT
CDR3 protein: CASSSQPDEGALHF